The clone carrying this T cell receptor (beta chain) was picked up a small number of times. No antigen is known for it. The CDR3 is 17 residues long. Trimming cost V 0 bases and J 8 bases, with 23 bases left between them. Germline assignment: CDR1 DFQATT and CDR2 SNEGSKA (reference sequence). Constant-segment primers and 5'RACE yielded cDNA libraries for TCR alpha and TCR beta, each carrying sample barcodes and UMIs. TCRdb analysed the 5' RACE reads with MiXCR anew, one entry per CDR3 protein. The profile shows some 600,000 distinct CDR3 sequences, approximately 15% of them singletons. The data originate from a study of T-cell memory formation after mild COVID-19. Regarding the study as a whole: Memory cells collected pre-infection included some clones that later responded, suggesting cross-reactive memory joined. CM and EM subsets held most contracting CD4+ clones; EMRA held CD8+ ones.

Material: PBMCs or a T cell subset sorted from them (not recorded which). The chain couples TRBV20-1 to TRBJ2-1, with D possibly TRBD1 on 6 matching bases. The clonotype comes from an adult woman who had mild COVID-19 (a few samples of this study predate the infection). Cell type and time point are not known. DNA of the CDR3: TGCAGTGCTAGAGATTTCGAGGGTGGGGGCCCGGAGGATGAGCAGTTCTTC. Translating gives CSARDFEGGGPEDEQFF.